Here is one T cell receptor beta chain with its context. The germline V and J ends were trimmed by 4 bases and 6 bases, with 22 bases remaining between them. CDR3 length: 15 amino acids. Germline-derived CDR1 and CDR2 are GTSNPN and SVGIG (reference sequence). The sample originates from a study of shared clonotypes between healthy human individuals. Method: immunoSEQ multiplex PCR; TCRdb's copy keeps in-frame clones and lacks some. The table includes about 2.5 million clones, 80% to 95% detected once. The gene calls are TRBV30 and TRBJ2-7; D remains ambiguous. The TCR was taken from a man between 18 and 29 years old in good health. Some clones in this sample may be carry-over from other donors' samples. Sequenced input: naive CD4+ T cells from PBMCs. This sample's subset: CD45RA+ positively selected. CDR3 protein: CAWNDGEHLSSEQYF. The DNA of the CDR3 is TGTGCCTGGAATGACGGAGAACACCTCTCGAGCGAGCAGTACTTC.